This paragraph reports one T cell receptor (beta chain). This specimen belongs to a study of blood T cell dynamics during melanoma immunotherapy. Clones were sequenced by immunoSEQ multiplex PCR, and TCRdb holds only the in-frame ones, with some missing. The repertoire holds about 4,900 clones, about 90% seen once, with around 30% in the top ten. Per the germline V gene, CDR1 is MGHRA and CDR2 is YSYEKL. Trimming cost V 0 bases and J 4 bases, with 12 bases left between them. The CDR3 totals 16 residues. This sample's time point: pre-treatment baseline. The sequence was obtained from a human donor with melanoma. Sequencing used blood, obtained from a patient treated with checkpoint blockade. The chain couples TRBV4-1 to TRBJ2-2, with D perhaps assigned TRBD1 or TRBD2 (6 bases each). The CDR3 DNA reads as TGCGCCAGCAGCCAAGAACGGAGGGGGAGCACCGGGGAGCTGTTTTTT. Translating it yields CASSQERRGSTGELFF.